The 3 T cell receptor beta chains presented below share a single source sample, sequenced in a study of human T cells and chemical hapten exposure. TCRdb called the RACE reads again in MiXCR, with one record for every CDR3 protein. Of around 80,000 distinct CDR3 sequences in the sample, approximately 8.6% are singletons; the top ten hold 1.5%. As to time point: healthy volunteer bleed at 6 weeks. Total RNA was extracted from unfractionated whole blood. Sample: whole blood. The origin of the receptors is a male donor in good health. Some clones in this sample may be carry-over from other donors' samples.

The chain links TRBV6-5 to TRBJ2-1; 8 bases line up with TRBD2. The CDR3 runs to 15 residues. The junction had 2 bases not matched to a gene; V was cut back by 2 bases and J by 2 bases. CDR1 MNHEY and CDR2 SVGAGI come from the germline V gene. CDR3 in DNA: TGTGCCAGCAGTTACAAGCGGGGGCCCTACAATGAGCAGTTCTTC. Its translation is CASSYKRGPYNEQFF.

The sample holds a few counts of this clonotype. CDR3 amino acids: CASSLETGGNTEAFF. The CDR3 DNA sequence: TGCGCCAGCAGCTTGGAAACAGGAGGTAACACTGAAGCTTTCTTT. The J gene is TRBJ1-1, the V gene TRBV5-1; possibly TRBD1 for D (5 bases). CDR1 SGHRS and CDR2 YFSETQ come from the germline V gene. The CDR3 is 15 residues long. V was pared by 0 bases and J by 2 bases, with 11 bases between. Together with reference TRBV5-1 and TRBJ1-1, the CDR3 gives the full variable domain: KAGVTQTPRYLIKTRGQQVTLSCSPISGHRSVSWYQQTPGQGLQFLFEYFSETQRNKGNFPGRFSGRQFSNSRSEMNVSTLELGDSALYLCASSLETGGNTEAFFGQGTRLTVV.

Many counts were recorded for this clonotype. J is TRBJ1-1 and V is TRBV7-8; D not resolved. Trimming stripped 3 bases from V and 4 bases from J, with 15 bases between. The germline V gene encodes CDR1 SGHVS and CDR2 FQNEAQ. The CDR3 spans 15 residues. CDR3 sequence (DNA): TGTGCCAGCAGCTTCGAAGCGTTACCCCCCACTGAAGCTTTCTTT. Translated: CASSFEALPPTEAFF. Full variable domain (missing parts from reference TRBV7-8 and TRBJ1-1): GAGVSQSPRYKVAKRGQDVALRCDPISGHVSLFWYQQALGQGPEFLTYFQNEAQLDKSGLPSDRFFAERPEGSVSTLKIQRTQQEDSAVYLCASSFEALPPTEAFFGQGTRLTVV.